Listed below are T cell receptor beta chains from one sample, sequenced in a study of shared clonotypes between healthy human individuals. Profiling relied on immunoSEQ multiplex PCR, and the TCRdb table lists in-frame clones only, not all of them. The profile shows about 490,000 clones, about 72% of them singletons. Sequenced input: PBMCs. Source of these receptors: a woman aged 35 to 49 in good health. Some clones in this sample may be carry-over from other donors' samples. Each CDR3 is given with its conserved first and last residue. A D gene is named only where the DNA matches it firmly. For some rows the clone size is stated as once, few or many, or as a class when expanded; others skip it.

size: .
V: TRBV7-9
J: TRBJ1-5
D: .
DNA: TGTGCCAGCAGCGTGAATAGCAATCAGCCCCAGCATTTT
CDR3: CASSVNSNQPQHF

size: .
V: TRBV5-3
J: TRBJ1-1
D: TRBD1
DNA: TGTGCCAGAAGCTTCTCGAGACAGGGGGAGACTGAAGCTTTCTTT
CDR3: CARSFSRQGETEAFF

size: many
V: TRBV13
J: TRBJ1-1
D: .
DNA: TGTGCCAGCAGCTTCTTAGGCAGCGCGATCACTGAAGCTTTCTTT
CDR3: CASSFLGSAITEAFF

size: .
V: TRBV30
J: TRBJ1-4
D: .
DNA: TGTGCCTGGAGTGTTAGCAGTGGGGGCGAAAAACTGTTTTTT
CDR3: CAWSVSSGGEKLFF

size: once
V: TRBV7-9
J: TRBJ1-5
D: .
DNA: TGTGCCAGCAGCCAATGGGACCTGGGGGGAGATCAGCCCCAGCATTTT
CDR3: CASSQWDLGGDQPQHF

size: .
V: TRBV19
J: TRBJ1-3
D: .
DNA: TGTGCCACTACCGGGACACACTCTGGAAACACCATATATTTT
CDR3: CATTGTHSGNTIYF

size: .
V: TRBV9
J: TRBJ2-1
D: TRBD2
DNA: TGTGCCAGCAGCGTAGAGGGACTAGCGGGAGCTAATGAGCAGTTCTTC
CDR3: CASSVEGLAGANEQFF

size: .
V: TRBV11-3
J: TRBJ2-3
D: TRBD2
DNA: TGTGCCAGCAGCTCCGGGACTAGCGGGAGTAAGGTGGCAGATACGCAGTATTTT
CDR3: CASSSGTSGSKVADTQYF

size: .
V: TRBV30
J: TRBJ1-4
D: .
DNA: TGTGCCTGGAGTGTGGGGATTGAAGGGGAGAGTGAAAAACTGTTTTTT
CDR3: CAWSVGIEGESEKLFF

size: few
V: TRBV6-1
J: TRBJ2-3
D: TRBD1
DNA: TGTGCCAGCAGTTTGGGACAGGGGAGGGATACGCAGTATTTT
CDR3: CASSLGQGRDTQYF

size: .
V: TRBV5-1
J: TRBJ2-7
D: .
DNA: TGCGCCAGCAGCTTGACGCCACAAGGGTACGAGCAGTACTTC
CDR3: CASSLTPQGYEQYF

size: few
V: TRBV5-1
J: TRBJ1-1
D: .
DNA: TGCGCCAGCAGCCGGACTCAGGGGAACACTGAAGCTTTCTTT
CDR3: CASSRTQGNTEAFF

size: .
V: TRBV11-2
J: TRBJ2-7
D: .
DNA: TGTGCCAGCAGCCCCTATAGGGCCCCCTCCTACGAGCAGTACTTC
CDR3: CASSPYRAPSYEQYF

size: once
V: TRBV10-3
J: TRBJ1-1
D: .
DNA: TGTGCCATCAGTGTGACGGCTTCGAACACTGAAGCTTTCTTT
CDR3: CAISVTASNTEAFF

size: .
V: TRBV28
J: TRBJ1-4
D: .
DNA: TGTGCCAGCAGCCCGGGGGGGGTTCGGGAAAAACTGTTTTTT
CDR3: CASSPGGVREKLFF